This T cell receptor (beta chain) was sequenced during a study of cytomegalovirus exposure and HLA in healthy donors. In this sample, this clone turned up once. Its antigen is still unknown. This PCR relied on a set of 60 Vbeta primers and 13 Jbeta primers. Profiling relied on immunoSEQ multiplex PCR, and the TCRdb table lists in-frame clones only, not all of them. The table records approximately 220,000 clones, less than 85% of them present only once. The CDR3 consists of 19 residues. The germline gives CDR1 LNHDA, CDR2 SQIVND (reference sequence). J lost 1 base, V lost 3 bases, and 8 bases had no gene match. Study-wide results and caveats: What a later analysis reportedly showed was that an Asian-associated ancestry cluster had fewer N-insertions than the approximately 670-donor mean.

The chain combines TRBV19 with TRBJ2-1; TRBD2 matches at 14 bases. The TCR was taken from a man aged 18 to 35 in good health and CMV-seronegative. Material for sequencing was PBMCs. The CDR3 spells CASSMGTSGRRVSYNEQFF. CDR3 in DNA: TGTGCCAGTAGTATGGGGACTAGCGGGAGACGAGTTTCCTACAATGAGCAGTTCTTC.